The 25 T cell receptor beta chains in this list originate from one sample, sequenced in a study of blood T cell repertoires in COVID-19. This table comes from immunoSEQ multiplex PCR, and its TCRdb copy is limited to in-frame clones, with some not included. The repertoire holds 190,000 or so clones, with about nine tenths as singletons. Material: peripheral blood. The receptors were sampled from a middle-aged man with acute or convalescent COVID-19.

The chain has TRBV14 and TRBJ1-4, with TRBD1 identical over 8 bases. The CDR3 is made up of 15 amino acids. Germline assignment: CDR1 SGHDN and CDR2 FVKESK. J gave up 2 bases and V 4 bases, and 3 bases lay outside the gene matches. The CDR3 DNA follows: TGTGCCAGCAGCCCGCGGACAGGGACTAATGAAAAACTGTTTTTT. Translation: CASSPRTGTNEKLFF.

This chain joins TRBV30 and TRBJ1-2; 7 nucleotides match TRBD1. Germline lookup yields CDR1 GTSNPN and CDR2 SVGIG (reference sequence). This CDR3 spans 13 amino acids. The V gene end was trimmed by 2 bases and the J gene end by 8 bases; junction bases not matched to a gene: 8. This CDR3 reads CAWSNTGVRGYTF. The DNA for the CDR3 is TGTGCCTGGAGTAATACAGGGGTTCGGGGCTACACCTTC.

The chain joins TRBV5-1 to TRBJ2-3; 9 bases are shared with TRBD2. V shed 3 bases and J 6 bases; nucleotides not matched to a gene: 5. CDR3 size: 14 residues. Germline V gives CDR1 SGHRS, CDR2 YFSETQ. DNA for the CDR3: TGCGCCAGCAGCTCCGCGGGGGGGCTGGATACGCAGTATTTT. It specifies CASSSAGGLDTQYF.

The chain links TRBV7-9 to TRBJ1-2; perhaps TRBD1 as D (5 bases). V was clipped by 6 bases and J by 4 bases, with 18 bases between them. Germline lookup yields CDR1 SEHNR and CDR2 FQNEAQ (reference sequence). The CDR3 sequence is 15 residues long. The CDR3 nucleotides read TGTGCCAGCAGGCCTTTTGGAGGGGCAACCTATGGCTACACCTTC. Its translation: CASRPFGGATYGYTF. The complete variable domain, with remaining parts taken from reference TRBV7-9 and TRBJ1-2, reads DTGVSQNPRHKITKRGQNVTFRCDPISEHNRLYWYRQTLGQGPEFLTYFQNEAQLEKSRLLSDRFSAERPKGSFSTLEIQRTEQGDSAMYLCASRPFGGATYGYTFGSGTRLTVV.

The genes are TRBV7-8 and TRBJ2-3; weak D call: TRBD2 (7 bases). The CDR3 has 15 amino acids. Germline CDR1 reads SGHVS; CDR2 reads FQNEAQ. Between the trimmed V and J ends, which lost 5 bases and 6 bases, there was a span of 18 bases. The CDR3 nucleotides are TGTGCCAGCAGCAAACAAATGGGGGGGCCTGATACGCAGTATTTT. Its protein is CASSKQMGGPDTQYF. The full variable domain, rest sourced from reference TRBV7-8 and TRBJ2-3, is GAGVSQSPRYKVAKRGQDVALRCDPISGHVSLFWYQQALGQGPEFLTYFQNEAQLDKSGLPSDRFFAERPEGSVSTLKIQRTQQEDSAVYLCASSKQMGGPDTQYFGPGTRLTVL.

This clone showed up just once. The chain is built from TRBV7-9 and TRBJ2-5; 7 nucleotides match TRBD2. The J segment lost 5 bases and the V segment lost 6 bases, leaving 9 bases of the junction unmatched. The CDR3 is 14 residues long. The V gene's germline CDR1 is SEHNR and CDR2 FQNEAQ (reference sequence). The CDR3 spells CASRRSGGSETQYF. The CDR3 DNA sequence: TGTGCCAGCAGGCGGTCGGGGGGAAGCGAGACCCAGTACTTC.

The rearrangement uses TRBV27 and TRBJ1-5; D is undetermined. Germline lookup yields CDR1 MNHEY and CDR2 SMNVEV (reference sequence). The CDR3 is made up of 14 amino acids. Trimming left V 2 bases short and J 0 bases short, with 5 bases between. The CDR3 sequence: CASSLRVSNQPQHF. The CDR3 bases are TGTGCCAGCAGTTTACGAGTTAGCAATCAGCCCCAGCATTTT.

The chain carries TRBV5-4 and TRBJ1-1, with 7 bases that match TRBD1. Germline CDR1 SGHNT, CDR2 YYREEE (reference sequence). Trimming at V came to 3 bases and at J to 3 bases, leaving 2 bases not matched to a gene. The CDR3 is made up of 13 amino acids. CDR3 in DNA: TGTGCCAGCAGCTACGACAGGGACACTGAAGCTTTCTTT. Protein sequence: CASSYDRDTEAFF.

Of note for this clone: The junction shows a germline mismatch at one end, possibly a read error. This rearrangement joins TRBV19 to TRBJ2-1; D is unresolved. CDR1 and CDR2 (germline): LNHDA, SQIVND (reference sequence). The CDR3 loop spans 15 amino acids. The CDR3 loop reads CASSIGPQSYNEQFF. The CDR3 nucleotides read TGTGCCAGTAGCATAGGGCCTCAGTCCTACAATGAGCAGTTCTTC.

This clone is a singleton in its sample. This chain connects TRBV2 to TRBJ2-1; 8 nucleotides match TRBD1. The CDR3 is made up of 13 amino acids. Germline lookup yields CDR1 SNHLY and CDR2 FYNNEI. V lost 6 bases, J lost 9 bases, and 7 bases stayed unmatched. This CDR3 is CASRDDRGPEQFF. DNA of the CDR3: TGTGCCAGCAGGGACGACAGGGGCCCTGAGCAGTTCTTC.

The chain is built from TRBV28 and TRBJ2-5; 8 bases are a match to TRBD2. CDR1 MDHEN and CDR2 SYDVKM come from the germline V gene. V trimming: 4 bases; J trimming: 0 bases; junction bases outside the gene matches: 4. CDR3 size: 15 residues. The chain's CDR3 is CASSSPLADQETQYF. Here the CDR3 DNA reads TGTGCCAGCAGTTCGCCACTAGCGGACCAAGAGACCCAGTACTTC.

The chain employs TRBV6-5 and TRBJ2-7; D unclear. Germline assignment: CDR1 MNHEY and CDR2 SVGAGI. The CDR3 has 14 residues. The V and J ends lost 1 base and 6 bases respectively, with 13 bases between them. CDR3 sequence reads: CASSYFPGLGEQYF. CDR3 in DNA: TGTGCCAGCAGTTACTTTCCCGGGTTGGGCGAGCAGTACTTC.

The chain is built from TRBV7-9 and TRBJ2-6; the match to TRBD2 covers 9 bases. The ends lost 5 bases at V and 0 bases at J; junction bases unmatched: 11. Germline CDR1 and CDR2: SEHNR and FQNEAQ (reference sequence). CDR3 size: 19 residues. CDR3 sequence (DNA): TGTGCCAGCAGCCCAGAGCGGGGGGCGGAATTCTCTGGGGCCAACGTCCTGACTTTC. Encoded protein: CASSPERGAEFSGANVLTF. Filled out from reference TRBV7-9 and TRBJ2-6, the complete variable domain reads DTGVSQNPRHKITKRGQNVTFRCDPISEHNRLYWYRQTLGQGPEFLTYFQNEAQLEKSRLLSDRFSAERPKGSFSTLEIQRTEQGDSAMYLCASSPERGAEFSGANVLTFGAGSRLTVL.

The genes are TRBV10-1 and TRBJ2-3; tentative D call: TRBD1 (6 bases). The germline V gene has CDR1 WNHNN and CDR2 SYGVQD (reference sequence). V gave up 6 bases and J gave up 1 base, with 17 bases separating them. CDR3 size: 16 residues. The CDR3 loop is CASRTPGTNRTDTQYF. Written as DNA, the CDR3 is TGCGCCAGCAGGACCCCCGGGACAAATCGCACAGATACGCAGTATTTT.

The V and J genes are TRBV6-1 and TRBJ1-2; possibly TRBD1 for D (5 bases). The CDR3 sequence is 11 residues long. Trimming stripped 3 bases from V and 13 bases from J, with 12 bases between. Germline values: CDR1 MNHNS, CDR2 SASEGT. The CDR3 loop reads CASSEVREPTF. The CDR3 coding sequence is TGTGCCAGCAGTGAGGTCAGGGAACCCACCTTC.

This clone has just one count. This chain links TRBV5-8 with TRBJ1-5; 7 bases agree with TRBD1. CDR3 length: 13 amino acids. V shed 4 bases, J shed 9 bases, and the junction held 7 bases outside the gene matches. Per germline, CDR1 SGHTS and CDR2 YDEGEE. CDR3 amino acids: CASSVSRGLPQHF. The CDR3 nucleotides read TGTGCCAGCAGCGTAAGCAGGGGGTTGCCCCAGCATTTT.

The V and J genes are TRBV2 and TRBJ2-7; tentative D call: TRBD1 (6 bases). V was shortened by 10 bases and J by 3 bases, with 13 bases between the two germline ends. The germline gives CDR1 SNHLY, CDR2 FYNNEI. There are 12 residues in the CDR3. CDR3 residues: CATHRDGYEQYF. CDR3 coding DNA: TGTGCCACCCACAGGGACGGCTACGAGCAGTACTTC.

The rearrangement links TRBV6-5 to TRBJ2-3; 7 nucleotides line up with TRBD1. CDR1 MNHEY and CDR2 SVGAGI come from the germline V gene. V was pared by 6 bases and J by 4 bases, with 4 bases of the junction left unmatched. The CDR3 runs 13 residues. CDR3 residues: CASRRQGPDTQYF. As DNA, the CDR3 is TGTGCCAGCAGAAGACAGGGCCCAGATACGCAGTATTTT.

The rearrangement uses TRBV27 and TRBJ1-4, with D unresolved. Germline assignment: CDR1 MNHEY and CDR2 SMNVEV (reference sequence). The CDR3 covers 15 residues. With 6 bases removed from V and 0 bases from J, the gap between germline ends came to 11 bases. CDR3 in amino acids: CASRPTRATNEKLFF. In DNA form, the CDR3 reads TGTGCCAGCAGGCCAACTCGGGCAACTAATGAAAAACTGTTTTTT. The full variable domain, completed using reference TRBV27 and TRBJ1-4, is EAQVTQNPRYLITVTGKKLTVTCSQNMNHEYMSWYRQDPGLGLRQIYYSMNVEVTDKGDVPEGYKVSRKEKRNFPLILESPSPNQTSLYFCASRPTRATNEKLFFGSGTQLSVL.

The rearrangement joins TRBV6-5 to TRBJ1-1; 7 bases match TRBD1. CDR1 is MNHEY and CDR2 is SVGAGI in the germline V gene. V shed 7 bases and J 4 bases; nucleotides not matched to a gene: 12. The CDR3 loop spans 15 amino acids. CDR3 residues: CASMRDRARGTEAFF. The CDR3 coding sequence is TGTGCCAGCATGAGAGACAGGGCTAGGGGCACTGAAGCTTTCTTT.

The rearrangement links TRBV19 to TRBJ1-1, with TRBD1 as a possible D gene (6 bases). V lost 3 bases and J 3 bases, leaving 17 bases between the germline ends. This CDR3 region has 16 residues. CDR1 is LNHDA and CDR2 is SQIVND in the germline V gene (reference sequence). The CDR3 coding sequence is TGTGCCAGTAGTATTTCGCGGGGGCTTGGCCACACTGAAGCTTTCTTT. It is translated as CASSISRGLGHTEAFF.

The chain uses TRBV9 and TRBJ2-1; maybe TRBD1 (6 bases). V lost 4 bases, J lost 7 bases, and 9 bases lay in between. Looked up from germline, CDR1 is SGDLS and CDR2 is YYNGEE. This CDR3 has 12 amino acids. The CDR3 nucleotides read TGTGCCAGCAGCATCGGACAGAATGAGCAGTTCTTC. Translating gives CASSIGQNEQFF.

The chain joins TRBV7-8 to TRBJ1-4; D is unresolved. The germline V gene encodes CDR1 SGHVS and CDR2 FQNEAQ. V lost 1 base, J lost 0 bases, and 15 bases lay in between. The CDR3 spans 18 residues. The CDR3 here is CASSLVSGTLTTNEKLFF. DNA of the CDR3: TGTGCCAGCAGCTTAGTTAGCGGCACCCTAACAACTAATGAAAAACTGTTTTTT.

CDR3 in amino acids: CASSPLGGPNGELFF. For the CDR3, the DNA is TGTGCCAGCAGCCCTCTGGGGGGGCCAAACGGGGAGCTGTTTTTT. The J gene is TRBJ2-2, the V gene TRBV9, with D possibly being TRBD2 (7 bases). This CDR3 region has 15 residues. Germline CDR1 is SGDLS and CDR2 is YYNGEE. V lost 4 bases and J 7 bases, leaving 17 bases between the germline ends.

The chain recombines TRBV18 with TRBJ1-6, with 8 bases matching TRBD1. The CDR3 has 15 residues. Germline V gene sequence: CDR1 KGHSH, CDR2 LQKENI. J lost 4 bases, V lost 5 bases, and 4 bases had no gene match. CDR3 sequence (DNA): TGTGCCAGCTCAGAAGACAGGGGATATAATTCACCCCTCCACTTT. As protein: CASSEDRGYNSPLHF.